These 19 T cell receptor beta chains were sequenced from one sample in a study of early T cells in non-severe SARS-CoV-2 infection. One entry per CDR3 protein results from TCRdb running MiXCR on the 5' RACE reads. The sample has 100,000 to 150,000 distinct CDR3 sequences; about 15% are singletons. The sample taken for sequencing was whole blood. The receptors originated from an adult who was a healthcare worker with PCR-confirmed SARS-CoV-2 infection or an uninfected control (not recorded which).

This clonotype was recorded many times. The chain couples TRBV13 to TRBJ1-1, with 9 bases fitting TRBD1. This CDR3 spans 14 amino acids. Germline assignment: CDR1 PRHDT and CDR2 FYEKMQ (reference sequence). With 6 bases clipped from V and 6 bases from J, the junction kept 8 bases outside the gene matches. The CDR3 region has the DNA TGTGCCAGCAGGGAAGCGGGACAGGGTCCTGAAGCTTTCTTT. Protein product: CASREAGQGPEAFF.

V is TRBV6-5 and J is TRBJ1-5; 7 bases are shared with TRBD1. Germline V gene data show CDR1 as MNHEY and CDR2 as SVGAGI. V shed 8 bases, J shed 4 bases, and the junction held 5 bases outside the gene matches. The CDR3 loop spans 13 amino acids. CDR3 nucleotides: TGTGCCAGCTGGACAGGCCTGAATCAGCCCCAGCATTTT. It yields the protein CASWTGLNQPQHF.

This clonotype occurred many times. The chain carries TRBV12-5 and TRBJ2-5; D not resolved. V was trimmed by 6 bases and J by 5 bases, leaving 22 bases between them. CDR1 is LGHNT and CDR2 is FRNRAP in the germline V gene. The CDR3 runs to 16 residues. CDR3 sequence reads: CASGLYGSPGEETQYF. CDR3 nucleotides: TGTGCTAGTGGCCTTTATGGGTCGCCCGGTGAGGAGACCCAGTACTTC. Full variable domain (missing parts from reference TRBV12-5 and TRBJ2-5): DARVTQTPRHKVTEMGQEVTMRCQPILGHNTVFWYRQTMMQGLELLAYFRNRAPLDDSGMPKDRFSAEMPDATLATLKIQPSEPRDSAVYFCASGLYGSPGEETQYFGPGTRLLVL.

This clonotype was seen many times. The CDR3 protein is CASSPRGGNTDTQYF. The CDR3 nucleotides read TGTGCCAGCAGCCCTAGAGGCGGGAACACAGATACGCAGTATTTT. The chain carries TRBV7-8 and TRBJ2-3; D may be TRBD2 (6 bases). The CDR3 runs to 15 residues. Germline assignment: CDR1 SGHVS and CDR2 FQNEAQ. V was clipped by 5 bases and J by 2 bases, with 14 bases between them.

This clonotype was counted ten times or more. The J gene is TRBJ2-3, the V gene TRBV6-1; 9 bases align to TRBD2. CDR1 is MNHNS and CDR2 is SASEGT in the germline V gene. V dropped 5 bases and J dropped 0; count of bases not matched to a gene: 12. The CDR3 runs 18 residues. The CDR3 DNA is TGTGCCAGCAGTCCAGGGGATTTAGCGGGGGTGAGCACAGATACGCAGTATTTT. It encodes CASSPGDLAGVSTDTQYF.

The J gene is TRBJ2-5, the V gene TRBV3-1; 9 bases agree with TRBD2. CDR3 size: 15 residues. In germline, CDR1 is LGHDT, CDR2 YNNKEL (reference sequence). The V and J ends lost 4 bases and 2 bases, in that order; junction bases with no gene match: 5. CDR3: CASSPITSGQETQYF. The CDR3 DNA reads as TGTGCCAGCAGCCCAATAACTAGCGGGCAAGAGACCCAGTACTTC.

In its sample, this clonotype was seen a few times. CDR3 coding DNA: TGTGCCAGCTCAACGACGGAGGATCCTTATGGCTACACCTTC. Translation gives CASSTTEDPYGYTF. The chain combines TRBV18 with TRBJ1-2, with D unresolved. The CDR3 is made up of 14 amino acids. Germline CDR1 reads KGHSH; CDR2 reads LQKENI. V was clipped by 5 bases and J by 5 bases, with 15 bases between them.

This sequence joins TRBV7-3 and TRBJ2-3; D is uncertain. V lost 1 base and J lost 6, with 11 bases in between. CDR1 is SGHTA and CDR2 is FQGTGA in the germline V gene. This CDR3 is built from 14 residues. The chain's CDR3 is CASSLIGSEDTQYF. The DNA for the CDR3 is TGTGCCAGCAGCTTAATAGGGTCAGAGGATACGCAGTATTTT.

The chain recombines TRBV10-1 with TRBJ2-1; D ambiguous. Trimming cost V 1 base and J 7 bases, with 5 bases left between them. Per the germline V gene, CDR1 is WNHNN and CDR2 is SYGVQD (reference sequence). The length of the CDR3 is 12 residues. The chain's CDR3 is CASSEFGNEQFF. The CDR3 DNA reads as TGCGCCAGCAGTGAGTTCGGGAATGAGCAGTTCTTC.

This sequence joins TRBV4-1 and TRBJ1-3, with D hard to call. V lost 4 bases and J lost 2, with 18 bases in between. CDR1 and CDR2 from the germline V gene are MGHRA and YSYEKL. This CDR3 spans 17 amino acids. The CDR3 protein is CASSPLPLPGTGNTIYF. The CDR3 bases are TGCGCCAGCAGCCCACTTCCCTTGCCCGGGACTGGAAACACCATATATTTT.

This clonotype was detected ten times or more. The chain uses TRBV20-1 and TRBJ2-1, with 11 bases matching TRBD2. The V segment lost 3 bases and the J segment 0 bases; nucleotides outside the gene matches: 7. The germline V gene encodes CDR1 DFQATT and CDR2 SNEGSKA (reference sequence). The CDR3 has 17 amino acids. The CDR3: CSARKTSGASSYNEQFF. The CDR3 region has the DNA TGCAGTGCTAGGAAGACTAGCGGGGCGAGCTCCTACAATGAGCAGTTCTTC.

This clonotype was counted at least ten times. The CDR3 loop is CASSRSLDSEGYTF. CDR3 nucleotide sequence: TGCGCCAGCAGCCGCTCCTTGGACAGTGAGGGCTACACCTTC. The V gene is TRBV5-1, the J gene TRBJ1-2; a possible D gene is TRBD1 (6 bases). V gave up 4 bases and J gave up 8 bases, with 18 bases separating them. Germline CDR1 and CDR2: SGHRS and YFSETQ. This CDR3 spans 14 amino acids.

V is TRBV7-9 and J is TRBJ2-1; D unresolved. The CDR3 is made up of 14 amino acids. Germline-derived CDR1 and CDR2 are SEHNR and FQNEAQ (reference sequence). V shed 1 base and J shed 5 bases, with 9 bases lying between them. This CDR3 reads CASSLGSWHNEQFF. Written as DNA, the CDR3 is TGTGCCAGCAGCTTAGGGTCCTGGCACAATGAGCAGTTCTTC.

This clonotype was counted only a few times. The rearrangement joins TRBV2 to TRBJ1-2; D not resolved. Germline CDR1 and CDR2: SNHLY and FYNNEI. Trimming left V 0 bases short and J 8 bases short, with 16 bases between. The CDR3 consists of 15 residues. CDR3 DNA: TGTGCCAGCAGTGAAGCCCTTATGCGAGATGAGGGCTACACCTTC. It translates to CASSEALMRDEGYTF.

The chain recombines TRBV5-1 with TRBJ1-1; weak D call: TRBD1 (5 bases). Germline-derived CDR1 and CDR2 are SGHRS and YFSETQ. The CDR3 is 14 residues long. The germline V and J ends were trimmed by 3 bases and 3 bases, with 12 bases remaining between them. The CDR3: CASSSPPGHTEAFF. CDR3 DNA: TGCGCCAGCAGCTCCCCCCCGGGGCACACTGAAGCTTTCTTT.

The chain uses TRBV11-2 and TRBJ2-3, with TRBD1 matching over 7 bases. Losses at the gene ends were 5 bases for V and 7 bases for J; bases not matched to a gene: 12. Germline-derived CDR1 and CDR2 are SGHAT and FQNNGV. This CDR3 is built from 15 residues. CDR3 residues: CASSHPGQVVHTQYF. The CDR3 DNA follows: TGTGCCAGCAGCCACCCCGGACAGGTTGTGCATACGCAGTATTTT.

The table lists this clonotype with many counts. V gene TRBV7-8 combines with J gene TRBJ1-4; D gene uncertain. V gave up 2 bases and J gave up 7 bases, with 11 bases separating them. CDR1 is SGHVS, CDR2 FQNEAQ, per germline. The CDR3 runs to 14 residues. The CDR3 sequence is CASSLQLSGEKLFF. The DNA of the CDR3 is TGTGCCAGCAGCTTACAGTTATCTGGTGAAAAACTGTTTTTT.

In its sample, this clonotype was seen many times. The CDR3 DNA sequence: TGTGCCAGTAGTAAAAGGGCACCCACGGGAGATACGCAGTATTTT. Amino acid sequence: CASSKRAPTGDTQYF. The J gene is TRBJ2-3, the V gene TRBV19; D gene unclear. Looked up from germline, CDR1 is LNHDA and CDR2 is SQIVND (reference sequence). This CDR3 is built from 15 residues. V was shortened by 4 bases and J by 5 bases, with 16 bases between the two germline ends. The whole variable domain, filled in from reference TRBV19 and TRBJ2-3, reads DGGITQSPKYLFRKEGQNVTLSCEQNLNHDAMYWYRQDPGQGLRLIYYSQIVNDFQKGDIAEGYSVSREKKESFPLTVTSAQKNPTAFYLCASSKRAPTGDTQYFGPGTRLTVL.

This clonotype has only a few counts. This chain connects TRBV10-3 to TRBJ2-3, with D unresolved. The CDR3 sequence is 14 residues long. Trimming removed 6 bases from V and 1 base from J, with 11 bases in between. The germline V gene has CDR1 ENHRY and CDR2 SYGVKD. The CDR3, as DNA: TGTGCCATCAGCGGCGGTCAGGGCACAGATACGCAGTATTTT. This codes for CAISGGQGTDTQYF.